This T cell receptor (beta chain) was recovered during a study of post-analysis software for immune sequencing data (dated by TCRdb to between 2015 and 2017). Regarding the study in general: Disease courses on record covered relapsing-remitting, secondary progressive and progressive-relapsing multiple sclerosis, though some patients had no subtype annotation. The multiple sclerosis patient repertoires were compared with 10 or so previously published healthy control repertoires from donors aged about 6 to 26 years. A subset of samples was prepared in parallel using single-end sample barcoding, then pooled and co-amplified after Illumina adapter ligation.

Library prep was done by PCR. Data came from an Illumina HiSeq 2500. To reduce PCR and sequencing biases, unique molecular identifiers were incorporated into the TCR beta cDNA libraries. Every 1 to 10 million input T cells yielded roughly 0.5 million cDNA molecules, meaning each molecule approximated one T cell. The patient libraries were prepared and sequenced using the same protocol as the earlier healthy control dataset. Within a given batch, samples were prepared together, multiplexed and sequenced on the same HiSeq lane. The paper's data handling went like this. Raw barcoded reads were processed with MIGEC, and single-read molecular identifier groups were discarded before consensus assembly and CDR3 extraction. Clonotype tables were post-analysed with VDJtools, and diversity was normalized by down-sampling all datasets to the smallest sample size. In repertoire overlap clustering, CDR3 amino acid sequences, but not nucleotide sequences, were matched to correct batch-related cross-sample contamination. TCRdb's own reprocessing of the public reads used fastp at Q25 and MiXCR and kept productive beta chains. Every CDR3 protein is listed once, alongside the most common genes and DNA of its rows. The V and J calls, along with clone size, are taken from TCRdb and not from the paper's own processing. The sample contains some 190,000 distinct CDR3 sequences, over 25% of them found a single time. The ten largest clonotypes hold roughly 3.4% of the sample.

As encoded in the germline V gene, CDR1 is MNHEY while CDR2 is SVGAGI. Trimming takes 7 bases from V and 5 bases from J, and the germline ends sit 16 bases apart. From the cysteine through the phenylalanine, the CDR3 covers 14 amino acids. The kept DNA is CDR3 alone, 42 bases in frame from the first base. Notes on this clonotype: It lacks a known antigen. A much larger clone is a single base away; this may be a read error.

To demonstrate the VDJtools post-analysis software, the study profiled TCR beta repertoires from the peripheral blood of about 13 young patients with multiple sclerosis. The multiple sclerosis patients were children and adolescents between roughly 6 and 16 years of age. What the research found in general, with its limitations: Direct clustering with F measure revealed strong co-clustering of samples prepared in the same batch, which led to a batch-effect correction. Multiple sclerosis patients had significantly lower normalized Chao1 diversity than controls, a result that suggests substantial peripheral T-cell clonal expansion. The multiple sclerosis patient group was slightly younger than the control group. Significantly higher frequencies in patients than in controls were found for about five TRBV segments, including TRBV5-6, TRBV5-1 and TRBV20-1.

The sequenced sample consisted of blood. The receptor comes from a girl between 2 and 17 years old with multiple sclerosis. The chain employs TRBV6-5 and TRBJ2-3; matching of 6 bases hints at TRBD1 as the D gene. The CDR3 region reads CASKTVGAGDTQYF. The DNA reads as follows: TGTGCCAGCAAGACTGTGGGGGCTGGAGATACGCAGTATTTT.